This entry features one TCR beta chain sequence. CDR1 and CDR2 (germline): SGHTA, FQGNSA. V was shortened by 4 bases and J by 3 bases, with 15 bases between the two germline ends. This CDR3 comprises 15 residues. This entry is derived from a study of early T cells in non-severe SARS-CoV-2 infection. MiXCR, applied by TCRdb to the 5' RACE reads, yields one record per CDR3 protein. This table holds fewer than 80,000 distinct CDR3 sequences, over 9% found once. The V call is TRBV7-2, the J call TRBJ1-2; D call uncertain. The material sequenced was whole blood, taken at baseline. The receptor was isolated from an adult who was a healthcare worker with PCR-confirmed SARS-CoV-2 infection or an uninfected control (not recorded which). In nucleotides, the CDR3 is TGTGCCAGCAGCTCTCTCCCCCAGCGGGACTATGGCTACACCTTC. Translation gives CASSSLPQRDYGYTF.